The source of this TCR beta chain is a study of T cell repertoires in cytomegalovirus infection. MiXCR, applied by TCRdb to the reads, yields one record per CDR3 protein. This table has about 740,000 distinct CDR3 sequences, roughly 36% appearing once. V dropped 2 bases and J dropped 2 bases, with 21 bases sitting between them. CDR1 ENHRY and CDR2 SYGVKD come from the germline V gene. The CDR3 totals 18 residues. The sequence derives from a human donor in good health (CMV status not recorded). Some clones in this sample may be carry-over from other donors' samples. The sample taken for sequencing was PBMCs. The chain has TRBV10-3 and TRBJ1-1; weak D call: TRBD1 (6 bases). The CDR3, as DNA: TGTGCCATCAGTGAGATCCCTTTTTCCGGGACACCCAACACTGAAGCTTTCTTT. Encoded protein: CAISEIPFSGTPNTEAFF.